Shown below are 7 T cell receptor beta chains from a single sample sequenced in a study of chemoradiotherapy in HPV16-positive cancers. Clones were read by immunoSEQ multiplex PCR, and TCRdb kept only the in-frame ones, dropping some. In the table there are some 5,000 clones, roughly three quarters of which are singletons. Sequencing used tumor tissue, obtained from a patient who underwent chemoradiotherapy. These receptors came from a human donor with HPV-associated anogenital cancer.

CDR3 region: CAISVEGIDGYTF. CDR3 coding DNA: TGTGCCATCAGTGTTGAGGGGATCGATGGCTACACCTTC. J is TRBJ1-2 and V is TRBV10-3, with TRBD1 as a possible D gene (5 bases). The CDR3 is 13 residues long. The V and J ends lost 4 bases and 6 bases respectively, with 12 bases between them. Germline V gene sequence: CDR1 ENHRY, CDR2 SYGVKD.

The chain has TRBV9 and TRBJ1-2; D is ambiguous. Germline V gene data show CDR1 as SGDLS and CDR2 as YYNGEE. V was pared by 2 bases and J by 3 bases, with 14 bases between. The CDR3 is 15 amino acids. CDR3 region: CASSVLAGGDYGYTF. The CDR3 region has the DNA TGTGCCAGCAGCGTCTTGGCAGGAGGCGACTATGGCTACACCTTC.

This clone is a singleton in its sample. CDR3 in DNA: TGCGCCAGCAGCCCATCCCCGGATATCAACACCGGGGAGCTGTTTTTT. Encoded protein: CASSPSPDINTGELFF. The gene calls are TRBV4-3 and TRBJ2-2, with D unclear. V lost 4 bases and J 2 bases, leaving 14 bases between the germline ends. This CDR3 contains 16 residues. Per germline, CDR1 LGHNA and CDR2 YSLEER.

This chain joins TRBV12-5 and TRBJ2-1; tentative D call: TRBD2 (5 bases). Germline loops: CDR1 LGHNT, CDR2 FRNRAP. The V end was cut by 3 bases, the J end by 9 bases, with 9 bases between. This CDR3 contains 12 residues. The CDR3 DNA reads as TGTGCTAGTGGTTTCCCAGGAGGTGAGCAGTTCTTC. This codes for CASGFPGGEQFF. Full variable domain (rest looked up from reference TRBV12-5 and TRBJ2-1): DARVTQTPRHKVTEMGQEVTMRCQPILGHNTVFWYRQTMMQGLELLAYFRNRAPLDDSGMPKDRFSAEMPDATLATLKIQPSEPRDSAVYFCASGFPGGEQFFGPGTRLTVL.

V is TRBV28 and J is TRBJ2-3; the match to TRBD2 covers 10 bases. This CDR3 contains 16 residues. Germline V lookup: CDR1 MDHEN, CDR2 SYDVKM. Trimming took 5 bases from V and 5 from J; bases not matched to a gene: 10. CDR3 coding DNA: TGTGCCAGCAGTCCTATAAGCGGGGGGGCAATAGATACGCAGTATTTT. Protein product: CASSPISGGAIDTQYF.

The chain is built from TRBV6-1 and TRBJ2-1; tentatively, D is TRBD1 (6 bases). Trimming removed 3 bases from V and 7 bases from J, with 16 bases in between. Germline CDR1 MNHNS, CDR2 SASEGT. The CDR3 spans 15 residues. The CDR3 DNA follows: TGTGCCAGCAGTGAGCAAGCAGGGGCAGCAAATGAGCAGTTCTTC. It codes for CASSEQAGAANEQFF.

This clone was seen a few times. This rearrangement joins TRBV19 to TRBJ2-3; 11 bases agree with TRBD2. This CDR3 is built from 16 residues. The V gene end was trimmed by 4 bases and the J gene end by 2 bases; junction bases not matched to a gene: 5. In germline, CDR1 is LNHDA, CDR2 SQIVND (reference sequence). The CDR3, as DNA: TGTGCCAGTAGTACGGGGACTAGCGGATACACAGATACGCAGTATTTT. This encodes CASSTGTSGYTDTQYF.